This entry describes one T cell receptor (beta chain). V lost 0 bases, J lost 7 bases, and 10 bases lay in between. Germline CDR1 and CDR2: SGDLS and YYNGEE. The CDR3 has 13 residues. The data were obtained in a study of OX40 agonist ivuxolimab in advanced cancers. Profiling relied on immunoSEQ multiplex PCR, and the TCRdb table lists in-frame clones only, not all of them. The sample has around 95,000 clones, nearly 90% seen once. This sample comprised CD4+ or CD8+ T cells sorted from blood, obtained in a trial of the OX40 agonist ivuxolimab. The sequence came from an adult with an advanced solid tumor such as melanoma, head and neck, liver or kidney cancer. V is TRBV9 and J is TRBJ1-2; D may be TRBD1 (6 bases). CDR3 sequence reads: CASSVAGQFGYTF. CDR3 nucleotides: TGTGCCAGCAGCGTAGCAGGACAGTTTGGCTACACCTTC.